Each of the 15 T cell receptor beta chains below was sequenced from the same sample in a study of identical twins. TCRdb fed the 5' RACE reads into MiXCR, producing one record per CDR3 protein. Of some 690,000 distinct CDR3 sequences in the sample, 21% are singletons; the top ten hold 4.3%. Separately, the same data were catalogued under a study of T cells expressing NK-cell markers.

Sequencing was carried out using PBMCs. The receptors stem from a woman under 30 in good health.

The chain joins TRBV6-1 to TRBJ2-2; D remains ambiguous. Trimming stripped 5 bases from V and 0 bases from J, with 10 bases between. From germline, CDR1 is MNHNS and CDR2 SASEGT. This CDR3 is 15 amino acids long. CDR3 DNA sequence: TGTGCCAGCAGTATAGGACCGCCGAACACCGGGGAGCTGTTTTTT. It codes for CASSIGPPNTGELFF.

This clonotype was recorded a few times. The chain recombines TRBV15 with TRBJ2-7, with TRBD2 as a possible D gene (6 bases). Looked up from germline, CDR1 is LNHNV and CDR2 is YYDKDF (reference sequence). This CDR3 comprises 14 residues. V was shortened by 3 bases and J by 3 bases, with 12 bases between the two germline ends. The chain's CDR3 is CATSSHAGLYEQYF. In DNA form, the CDR3 reads TGTGCCACCAGCAGCCACGCGGGGCTCTACGAGCAGTACTTC.

V usage is TRBV18 and J usage is TRBJ1-2; unclear D gene. There are 14 residues in the CDR3. V dropped 0 bases and J dropped 4 bases, with 9 bases sitting between them. Germline-derived CDR1 and CDR2 are KGHSH and LQKENI. CDR3 nucleotide sequence: TGTGCCAGCTCACCACCCCAGGTGGGCTATGGCTACACCTTC. It codes for CASSPPQVGYGYTF.

This clonotype was seen more than once but under ten times. This chain links TRBV9 with TRBJ2-1, with D perhaps TRBD1 or TRBD2 (5 bases each). This CDR3 has 14 residues. The germline gives CDR1 SGDLS, CDR2 YYNGEE. V lost 7 bases to trimming and J lost 8 bases, with 19 bases between them. CDR3: CASARGTRGDEQFF. CDR3 nucleotide sequence: TGTGCCAGCGCCCGTGGGACCCGTGGAGATGAGCAGTTCTTC.

The rearrangement joins TRBV9 to TRBJ2-3; D possibly corresponds to TRBD2 (6 bases). The V end was cut by 0 bases, the J end by 3 bases, with 11 bases between. This CDR3 is 15 amino acids long. Germline-derived CDR1 and CDR2 are SGDLS and YYNGEE. This CDR3 reads CASSVAEGRTDTQYF. The CDR3 DNA is TGTGCCAGCAGCGTAGCGGAGGGCCGAACAGATACGCAGTATTTT. Supplemented by reference TRBV9 and TRBJ2-3, the full variable domain reads DSGVTQTPKHLITATGQRVTLRCSPRSGDLSVYWYQQSLDQGLQFLIQYYNGEERAKGNILERFSAQQFPDLHSELNLSSLELGDSALYFCASSVAEGRTDTQYFGPGTRLTVL.

This clonotype was seen more than once but under ten times. J is TRBJ1-4 and V is TRBV20-1, with D perhaps matching TRBD1 (6 bases). The CDR3 length is 12 residues. Germline CDR1 DFQATT, CDR2 SNEGSKA (reference sequence). Trimming took 6 bases from V and 6 from J, leaving 11 bases between them. CDR3 sequence (DNA): TGCAGTGCCGGGGGGCAAGATGAAAAACTGTTTTTT. As protein: CSAGGQDEKLFF.

This clonotype has just a few counts. This chain uses TRBV12-3 or TRBV12-4 with TRBJ1-2; perhaps TRBD1 as D (5 bases). Trimming took 4 bases from V and 7 from J, leaving 19 bases between them. The CDR3 loop spans 15 amino acids. The CDR3 DNA is TGTGCCAGCAGTTCCTCACAGGTCGTTTCCTCTGGCTACACCTTC. The encoded protein is CASSSSQVVSSGYTF.

The chain carries TRBV4-3 and TRBJ2-3; weak D call: TRBD2 (6 bases). Germline V gives CDR1 LGHNA, CDR2 YSLEER. This CDR3 comprises 13 residues. The V gene lost 1 base and the J gene lost 4 bases, with 6 bases spanning the gap. Here the CDR3 DNA reads TGCGCCAGCAGCCAAGTAGCGGCAGATACGCAGTATTTT. The encoded protein is CASSQVAADTQYF.

This clonotype showed up many times. This rearrangement joins TRBV7-6 to TRBJ2-3; D unclear. The CDR3 totals 10 residues. Germline loops: CDR1 SGHVS, CDR2 FNYEAQ. Trimming pared 8 bases from V and 2 bases from J, leaving 2 bases between. CDR3 loop: CASATDTQYF. CDR3 coding DNA: TGTGCCAGCGCCACAGATACGCAGTATTTT.

This clonotype was counted at least ten times. The chain carries TRBV6-5 and TRBJ2-5; D gene unclear. Germline values: CDR1 MNHEY, CDR2 SVGAGI. Trimming pared 6 bases from V and 0 bases from J, leaving 5 bases between. The CDR3 spans 12 residues. The CDR3 DNA reads TGTGCCAGCAGAGGGTACCAAGAGACCCAGTACTTC. This gives the protein CASRGYQETQYF.

The genes are TRBV7-2 and TRBJ2-5, with 13 nucleotides matching TRBD2. The CDR3 loop spans 16 amino acids. V trimming: 4 bases; J trimming: 1 base; junction bases outside the gene matches: 3. Looked up from germline, CDR1 is SGHTA and CDR2 is FQGNSA. CDR3 loop: CASSWGLAGSQETQYF. The CDR3 DNA is TGTGCCAGCAGCTGGGGACTAGCGGGGTCCCAAGAGACCCAGTACTTC.

V gene TRBV20-1 combines with J gene TRBJ2-2; 7 positions agree with TRBD2. Germline assignment: CDR1 DFQATT and CDR2 SNEGSKA (reference sequence). The J segment lost 1 base and the V segment lost 2 bases, leaving 4 bases of the junction unmatched. CDR3 length: 15 amino acids. The CDR3 reads CSARLAGWNTGELFF. CDR3 coding DNA: TGCAGTGCTAGATTAGCGGGCTGGAACACCGGGGAGCTGTTTTTT.

The V gene is TRBV7-3, the J gene TRBJ2-6, with unresolved D. The length of the CDR3 is 13 residues. V was trimmed by 1 base and J by 4 bases, leaving 2 bases between them. Germline CDR1 and CDR2: SGHTA and FQGTGA. In nucleotides, the CDR3 is TGTGCCAGCAGCTTAATGGGGGCCAACGTCCTGACTTTC. It translates to CASSLMGANVLTF. Drawing the rest from reference TRBV7-3 and TRBJ2-6, the complete variable domain is GAGVSQTPSNKVTEKGKYVELRCDPISGHTALYWYRQSLGQGPEFLIYFQGTGAADDSGLPNDRFFAVRPEGSVSTLKIQRTERGDSAVYLCASSLMGANVLTFGAGSRLTVL.

The chain carries TRBV5-1 and TRBJ2-3; no clear D gene. The CDR3 has 14 residues. Trimming stripped 7 bases from V and 0 bases from J, with 12 bases between. Germline V gives CDR1 SGHRS, CDR2 YFSETQ. The CDR3 protein is CASSSPESTDTQYF. The CDR3, as DNA: TGCGCCAGCTCCAGTCCGGAGAGCACAGATACGCAGTATTTT.

This clonotype was detected many times. J is TRBJ2-4 and V is TRBV15, with no clear D. Germline V CDR1 and CDR2: LNHNV, YYDKDF (reference sequence). The V and J ends lost 1 base and 4 bases respectively, with 14 bases between them. The CDR3 extends over 16 amino acids. This CDR3 is CATSRAPLRTKNIQYF. CDR3 bases: TGTGCCACCAGCAGAGCCCCTTTACGGACGAAAAACATTCAGTACTTC.